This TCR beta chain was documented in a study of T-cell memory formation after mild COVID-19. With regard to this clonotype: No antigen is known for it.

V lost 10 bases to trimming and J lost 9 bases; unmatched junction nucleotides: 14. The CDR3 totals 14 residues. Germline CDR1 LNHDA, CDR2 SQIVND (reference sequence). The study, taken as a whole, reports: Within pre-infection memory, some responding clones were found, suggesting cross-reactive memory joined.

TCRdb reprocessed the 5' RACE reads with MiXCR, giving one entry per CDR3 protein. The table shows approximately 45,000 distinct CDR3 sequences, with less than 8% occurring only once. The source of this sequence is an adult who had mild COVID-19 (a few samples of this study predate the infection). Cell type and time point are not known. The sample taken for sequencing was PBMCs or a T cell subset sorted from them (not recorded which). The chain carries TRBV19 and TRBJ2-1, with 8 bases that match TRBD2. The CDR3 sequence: CATRRGGRKSEQFF. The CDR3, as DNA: TGTGCCACCCGTCGGGGCGGGAGGAAGAGTGAGCAGTTCTTC. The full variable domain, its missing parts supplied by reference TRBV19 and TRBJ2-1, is DGGITQSPKYLFRKEGQNVTLSCEQNLNHDAMYWYRQDPGQGLRLIYYSQIVNDFQKGDIAEGYSVSREKKESFPLTVTSAQKNPTAFYLCATRRGGRKSEQFFGPGTRLTVL.